The sequence of this TCR beta chain was determined in a study of a mutant IDH1 vaccine in newly diagnosed glioma (dated by TCRdb to the early 2020s). In terms of the full investigation: Patients were given eight vaccinations, in weeks 1, 3, 5, 7, 11, 15, 19 and 23, which matched visits V03 through V10. Vaccination started 4-6 weeks after radiotherapy alone, or was given together with temozolomide cycles in the groups whose treatment included chemotherapy. Of the approximately 29 treated patients, about 62% were male and around 38% were female, and a mean age of roughly 40 years was recorded. Before enrollment, patients had received standard therapy of radiotherapy alone, temozolomide alone, or radiochemotherapy with temozolomide; most received the combination. Peripheral blood samples were drawn at six visits, namely V03 (baseline), V05, V07, V10, V12 and V13. Longitudinal TCRB deep sequencing was done for 25 treated patients, wherever samples were available for exploratory analyses. Here is what the overall study found, with its caveats: Across multiple MHC alleles, vaccine-induced immune responses were seen in roughly 93% of patients. It was noted by the authors that analyses of patient blood samples could not be reproduced owing to sample limitations. No apparent relationship was observed between pseudoprogression and alterations in the top peripheral T cell clonotypes detected by TCRB sequencing. PBMC samples for TCRB deep sequencing were selected based on availability.

Concerning this clone itself: The specificity of this receptor is unknown. No much larger clone exists at a distance of one base, and base qualities are not known.

The time point label on this specimen signifies: week 23, last vaccination. Each vaccine dose, consisting of 300 ug of a 20-mer mutant IDH1 peptide in Montanide, was administered subcutaneously with topical imiquimod. Donors had newly diagnosed WHO grade 3 or 4 IDH1-mutant astrocytomas with loss of nuclear ATRX. The samples were drawn from NOA16, a multicentre, single-arm, open-label phase I trial in Germany that tested a mutant IDH1 peptide vaccine in humans for the first time. Genomic DNA for TCRB sequencing was isolated from EDTA blood with the DNeasy Blood and Tissue Kit. The method behind the library was the immunoSEQ multiplex PCR assay. Following the manufacturer's protocol, the hsTCRB Kit was used to amplify rearranged TCR beta chain sequences. TCRB libraries were sequenced on an Illumina MiSeq. Under the source paper's analysis protocol: The proprietary platform of the kit vendor was used for demultiplexing, trimming and gene mapping. Here the immuneACCESS table is served through TCRdb, limited to in-frame sequences with V and J called. Missing clones are a known gap in these copies; in checked studies unresolved V genes cover under half, and the rest lacks a known reason. That table supplies the V and J calls and clone size; D and trimming were determined from the DNA. Across this sample there are over 35,000 clones, with around 84% seen only once. The biggest ten clones account for over 2% of the sample.

Taken from cysteine to phenylalanine, the CDR3 has 17 residues. CDR3 DNA is the only sequence kept; it has 51 bases, read in frame from the first base. The junction shows trimming of 7 bases on V and 1 base on J, and the gene matches do not reach 17 bases of it. CDR1 and CDR2, looked up from the germline V gene (reference sequence), are SGHNT and YYREEE. The sequence was obtained from a woman younger than 30 with glioma. Some clones in this sample may be carry-over from other donors' samples. Sequenced here: PBMCs, sampled from a glioma patient whose treatment included an IDH1 peptide vaccine. The receptor chain draws on TRBV5-4 and TRBJ2-7, with TRBD1 matching 7 junction bases. The nucleotides are TGTGCCAGCGGAAAAGGGATAGGGACAGCTAAATCCTACGAGCAGTACTTC. This yields the protein CASGKGIGTAKSYEQYF.